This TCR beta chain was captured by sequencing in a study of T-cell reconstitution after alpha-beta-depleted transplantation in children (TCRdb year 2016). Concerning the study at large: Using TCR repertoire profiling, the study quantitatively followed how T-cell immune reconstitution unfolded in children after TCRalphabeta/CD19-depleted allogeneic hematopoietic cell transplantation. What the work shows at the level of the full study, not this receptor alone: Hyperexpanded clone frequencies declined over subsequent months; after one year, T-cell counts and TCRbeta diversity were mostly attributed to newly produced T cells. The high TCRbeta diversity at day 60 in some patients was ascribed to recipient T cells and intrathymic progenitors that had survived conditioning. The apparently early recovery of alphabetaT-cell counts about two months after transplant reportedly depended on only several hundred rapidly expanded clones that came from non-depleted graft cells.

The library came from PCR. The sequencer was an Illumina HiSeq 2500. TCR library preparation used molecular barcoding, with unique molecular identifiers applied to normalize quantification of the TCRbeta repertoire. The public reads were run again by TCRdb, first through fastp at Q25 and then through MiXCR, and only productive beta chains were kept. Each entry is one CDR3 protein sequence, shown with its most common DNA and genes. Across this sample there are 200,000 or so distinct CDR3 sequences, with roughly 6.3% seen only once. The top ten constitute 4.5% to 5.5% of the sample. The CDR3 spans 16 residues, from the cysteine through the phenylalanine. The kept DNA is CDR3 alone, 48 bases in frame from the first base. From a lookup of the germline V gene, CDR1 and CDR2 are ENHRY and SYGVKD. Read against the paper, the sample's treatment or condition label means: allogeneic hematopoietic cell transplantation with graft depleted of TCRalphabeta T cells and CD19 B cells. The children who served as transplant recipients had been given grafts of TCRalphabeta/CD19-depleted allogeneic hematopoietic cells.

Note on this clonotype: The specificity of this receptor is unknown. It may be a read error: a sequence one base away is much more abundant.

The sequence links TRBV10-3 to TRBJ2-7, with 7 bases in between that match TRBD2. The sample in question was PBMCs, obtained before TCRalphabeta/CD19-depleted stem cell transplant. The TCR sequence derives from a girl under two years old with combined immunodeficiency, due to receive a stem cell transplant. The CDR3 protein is CTISESKAGVSYEQYF. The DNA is TGTACCATCAGTGAGTCGAAGGCGGGAGTCTCCTACGAGCAGTACTTC.